The 18 T cell receptor beta chains reported below all come from one sample, sequenced in a study of blood T cells in healthy people across ages. PCR was performed a second time for roughly 7 to 11 cycles using a sample-barcoded 5' primer and a J-beta primer mix. TCRdb called the 5' RACE reads again in MiXCR, with one record for every CDR3 protein. This table has some 1.5 million distinct CDR3 sequences, approximately 30% appearing once. The source material was blood. These receptors all stem from a woman in her thirties in good health.

The rearrangement joins TRBV19 to TRBJ1-5; D may be TRBD1 (5 bases). The CDR3 consists of 16 residues. The V end lost 5 bases, the J end lost 7 bases, and 21 bases lay between the germline ends. CDR1 is LNHDA, CDR2 SQIVND, per germline (reference sequence). In DNA, the CDR3 is TGTGCCAGTAGTCCCTCAGGAGGGGCCCTTCGCCAGCCCCAGCATTTT. Translated, it gives CASSPSGGALRQPQHF.

This clonotype was recorded a few times. The genes are TRBV5-1 and TRBJ1-2, with D possibly matching TRBD1 (5 bases). Per the germline V gene, CDR1 is SGHRS and CDR2 is YFSETQ. The CDR3 is 15 residues long. V was clipped by 0 bases and J by 4 bases, with 13 bases between them. CDR3 region: CASSLDGTSSYGYTF. In DNA form, the CDR3 reads TGCGCCAGCAGCTTGGACGGGACCTCCTCCTATGGCTACACCTTC.

The sample holds a few counts of this clonotype. This sequence joins TRBV12-3 or TRBV12-4 and TRBJ2-7; D is ambiguous. With 4 bases removed from V and 0 bases from J, the gap between germline ends came to 10 bases. This CDR3 is 14 amino acids long. The CDR3: CASSSYSSSYEQYF. Here the CDR3 DNA reads TGTGCCAGCAGTTCCTACTCGAGCTCCTACGAGCAGTACTTC.

The V gene is TRBV24-1, the J gene TRBJ2-1; perhaps TRBD1 as D (5 bases). Germline assignment: CDR1 KGHDR and CDR2 SFDVKD. V gave up 3 bases and J gave up 7 bases, with 21 bases separating them. The CDR3 extends over 17 amino acids. CDR3 amino acids: CATSDTRTKPPGNEQFF. In DNA form, the CDR3 reads TGTGCCACCAGTGATACAAGGACAAAACCTCCTGGGAATGAGCAGTTCTTC.

This clonotype has a count of ten or more. The CDR3 sequence: CASSQEGQLNEQFF. The CDR3 DNA reads TGCGCCAGCAGCCAAGAGGGGCAGCTCAATGAGCAGTTCTTC. The rearrangement uses TRBV4-1 and TRBJ2-1; a possible D gene is TRBD1 (5 bases). The V gene's germline CDR1 is MGHRA and CDR2 YSYEKL. Trimming took 0 bases from V and 6 from J, leaving 9 bases between them. The CDR3 has 14 residues.

The CDR3 sequence is CASSLSQEVQDEQFF. The CDR3 DNA is TGTGCCAGCAGTTTGAGCCAGGAAGTCCAGGATGAGCAGTTCTTC. This chain connects TRBV28 to TRBJ2-1; D is uncertain. The V and J ends lost 3 bases and 8 bases respectively, with 17 bases between them. CDR3 length equals 15 residues. Germline V gives CDR1 MDHEN, CDR2 SYDVKM.

CDR3 DNA sequence: TGCAGCGCCGGGCCCGGACTAGCGGCTCCAGGCGAGCAGTACTTC. Protein product: CSAGPGLAAPGEQYF. The chain has TRBV29-1 and TRBJ2-5, with TRBD2 matching 10 bases. The J call may be faulty, since TRBJ2-7 better matches the DNA end. Per the germline V gene, CDR1 is SQVTM and CDR2 is ANQGSEA. This CDR3 comprises 15 residues.

This clonotype was seen more than once but under ten times. The V gene is TRBV10-3, the J gene TRBJ1-2, with TRBD1 matching over 7 bases. V was clipped by 5 bases and J by 6 bases; unmatched bases: 3. Germline assignment: CDR1 ENHRY and CDR2 SYGVKD. This CDR3 spans 12 amino acids. The CDR3 protein is CAISRDRDGYTF. Here the CDR3 DNA reads TGTGCCATCAGTCGTGACAGGGATGGCTACACCTTC.

This clonotype was found a few times. The junction and the germline gene differ at one end; a read error may be behind it. The chain couples TRBV29-1 to TRBJ1-1; the D gene is possibly TRBD1 (5 bases). The CDR3 extends over 13 amino acids. Germline values: CDR1 SQVTM, CDR2 ANQGSEA. In DNA, the CDR3 is TGCAGCGTTTGGGGACGGGTGAACACTGAGGCTTTCTTT. Its translation: CSVWGRVNTEAFF.

This rearrangement joins TRBV7-2 to TRBJ2-5, with a weak D call TRBD2 (6 bases). The CDR3 contains 13 residues. In germline, CDR1 is SGHTA, CDR2 FQGNSA. V gave up 5 bases and J gave up 2 bases, with 9 bases separating them. This chain's CDR3 is CASSATRQETQYF. In nucleotides, the CDR3 is TGTGCCAGCAGCGCGACTAGACAAGAGACCCAGTACTTC.

V is TRBV9 and J is TRBJ2-3; TRBD2 might be the D (6 bases). The CDR3 totals 14 residues. V dropped 0 bases and J dropped 6 bases, with 11 bases sitting between them. CDR1 and CDR2 (germline): SGDLS, YYNGEE. The CDR3 bases are TGTGCCAGCAGCGTAGTGGGGACTTGGGATACGCAGTATTTT. It translates to CASSVVGTWDTQYF.

The V call is TRBV24-1, the J call TRBJ2-1, with 9 bases lining up with TRBD1. This CDR3 has 16 residues. V lost 9 bases and J lost 12; bases outside the gene matches: 20. CDR1 and CDR2 from the germline V gene are KGHDR and SFDVKD. CDR3 coding DNA: TGTGCCACCGGCCGTGAAAGGGACAGGGACCCGAGGAGGCAGTTCTTC. Its translation is CATGRERDRDPRRQFF.

V usage is TRBV29-1 and J usage is TRBJ2-7, with TRBD1 matching 9 bases. The CDR3 has 12 amino acids. CDR1 is SQVTM, CDR2 ANQGSEA, per germline. The V gene end was trimmed by 4 bases and the J gene end by 6 bases; junction bases not matched to a gene: 4. The CDR3 reads CSVGRTGVEQYF. The CDR3 bases are TGCAGCGTTGGCAGGACAGGGGTCGAGCAGTACTTC.

This clonotype has ten or more counts. The chain is built from TRBV28 and TRBJ1-2; the match to TRBD1 covers 9 bases. This CDR3 spans 17 amino acids. The germline gives CDR1 MDHEN, CDR2 SYDVKM. Trimming removed 5 bases from V and 4 bases from J; junction bases left unmatched: 14. The CDR3 DNA is TGTGCCAGCAGTCCGCGGGGAGCGGGACAGGGAACCTATGGCTACACCTTC. Translation gives CASSPRGAGQGTYGYTF.

The chain employs TRBV21-1 and TRBJ1-2; TRBD1 is taken as the D call from the table, unchecked against the DNA. TRBV21-1 is listed as a pseudogene. The CDR3 is made up of 15 amino acids. CDR3 bases: TGTGCCAGCAGCCTCCCGGACAGGGTAAAATATGGCTACACCTTC. It translates to CASSLPDRVKYGYTF.

V gene TRBV6-5 combines with J gene TRBJ1-2, with D perhaps matching TRBD1 (6 bases). Germline V CDR1 and CDR2: MNHEY, SVGAGI. The CDR3 consists of 14 residues. V was pared by 2 bases and J by 4 bases, with 11 bases between. The CDR3 region has the DNA TGTGCCAGCAGTTACACCCAGGGGTCCTATGGCTACACCTTC. Its protein product is CASSYTQGSYGYTF.

There are a few counts of this clonotype. The chain has TRBV15 and TRBJ1-2; D call uncertain. CDR1 is LNHNV and CDR2 is YYDKDF in the germline V gene (reference sequence). The CDR3 sequence is 15 residues long. Trimming took 0 bases from V and 2 from J, leaving 10 bases between them. The CDR3 bases are TGTGCCACCAGCAGAGATAGGGCAGGCAACTATGGCTACACCTTC. Translation gives CATSRDRAGNYGYTF.

In this sample, this clonotype turned up many times. The rearrangement joins TRBV20-1 to TRBJ2-1; 8 positions match TRBD2. This CDR3 is built from 15 residues. Looked up from germline, CDR1 is DFQATT and CDR2 is SNEGSKA (reference sequence). J lost 3 bases, V lost 1 base, and 5 bases had no gene match. The CDR3 sequence: CSARGPGLDYNEQFF. CDR3 DNA sequence: TGCAGTGCTAGAGGGCCGGGACTAGACTACAATGAGCAGTTCTTC.